The 15 T cell receptor beta chains presented below share a single source sample, sequenced in a study of T cell changes during pregnancy in multiple sclerosis. Profiling relied on immunoSEQ multiplex PCR, and the TCRdb table lists in-frame clones only, not all of them. The sample shows roughly 77,000 clones, roughly 89% of them seen only once. Here the sequenced sample was peripheral blood, taken in the second trimester of pregnancy. The receptor set was obtained from a female donor with multiple sclerosis, enrolled in a pregnancy study.

The chain links TRBV27 to TRBJ1-2; D gene uncertain. V lost 4 bases and J 6 bases, leaving 12 bases between the germline ends. Per germline, CDR1 MNHEY and CDR2 SMNVEV (reference sequence). CDR3 length equals 13 residues. CDR3 DNA sequence: TGTGCCAGCAGTTCCTCCGCCTCAGATGGCTACACCTTC. Protein product: CASSSSASDGYTF.

The DNA for the CDR3 is TGTGCCAGCAGCTTAAGGGACCTCGGACCAGGGGGCACCGGGGAGCTGTTTTTT. Translating it yields CASSLRDLGPGGTGELFF. The V and J genes are TRBV7-6 and TRBJ2-2; TRBD1 matches 7 bases. J was trimmed by 4 bases and V by 2 bases; bases with no gene match: 13. The germline V gene has CDR1 SGHVS and CDR2 FNYEAQ. The CDR3 has 18 residues.

CDR3 sequence: CSVQGNQPQHF. For the CDR3, the DNA is TGCAGTGTACAGGGCAATCAGCCCCAGCATTTT. The genes are TRBV20-1 and TRBJ1-5, with a possible D match to TRBD1 (5 bases). The CDR3 loop spans 11 amino acids. V lost 7 bases, J lost 2 bases, and 6 bases lay in between. Germline V lookup: CDR1 DFQATT, CDR2 SNEGSKA (reference sequence).

This chain connects TRBV6-1 to TRBJ1-2, with 7 nucleotides matching TRBD1. The CDR3 runs 14 residues. Trimming cost V 7 bases and J 2 bases; bases outside gene matches: 7. The germline CDR1 and CDR2 sequences are MNHNS and SASEGT. DNA for the CDR3: TGTGCCAGCATACCAGGGGGAGCCAACTATGGCTACACCTTC. This encodes CASIPGGANYGYTF.

This rearrangement joins TRBV9 to TRBJ2-1, with TRBD1 matching over 7 bases. Germline trimming cut 5 bases from V and 10 bases from J; bases unmatched to any gene: 9. Germline V lookup: CDR1 SGDLS, CDR2 YYNGEE. The CDR3 has 13 amino acids. The CDR3 protein is CASRSRQGGEQFF. CDR3 bases: TGTGCCAGCAGGTCACGACAGGGCGGGGAGCAGTTCTTC.

The chain employs TRBV10-2 and TRBJ2-7; TRBD1 matches 8 bases. V dropped 5 bases and J dropped 5; count of bases not matched to a gene: 5. The germline CDR1 and CDR2 sequences are WSHSY and SAAADI. The CDR3 is 13 amino acids. The CDR3 loop reads CASSLDRVHEQYF. The CDR3 DNA reads TGCGCCAGCAGTTTGGACAGGGTCCACGAGCAGTACTTC.

V and J are TRBV27 and TRBJ2-1; 10 bases fit TRBD1. With 0 bases clipped from V and 9 bases from J, the junction kept 2 bases outside the gene matches. The CDR3 consists of 14 residues. The V gene's germline CDR1 is MNHEY and CDR2 SMNVEV (reference sequence). The CDR3 protein is CASSLSTGGVEQFF. DNA of the CDR3: TGTGCCAGCAGTTTATCGACAGGGGGCGTTGAGCAGTTCTTC.

The rearrangement joins TRBV6-1 to TRBJ2-7, with D perhaps TRBD1 (5 bases). The CDR3 sequence is 15 residues long. The germline gives CDR1 MNHNS, CDR2 SASEGT. V dropped 5 bases and J dropped 4 bases, with 18 bases sitting between them. The CDR3 here is CASSLVDRLEYEQYF. The CDR3 nucleotides read TGTGCCAGCAGTCTGGTTGACAGATTGGAGTACGAGCAGTACTTC.

The V and J genes are TRBV7-9 and TRBJ2-2; 9 nucleotides align to TRBD1. Germline V lookup: CDR1 SEHNR, CDR2 FQNEAQ (reference sequence). The CDR3 totals 16 residues. The V gene end was trimmed by 7 bases and the J gene end by 7 bases; junction bases not matched to a gene: 13. CDR3 nucleotide sequence: TGTGCCAGCACTCGGACAGGGGCCACGCCGGACGGGGAGCTGTTTTTT. This sequence encodes CASTRTGATPDGELFF.

The genes are TRBV4-1 and TRBJ1-2, with 8 bases identical to TRBD1. V lost 0 bases, J lost 4 bases, and 7 bases stayed unmatched. The germline V gene encodes CDR1 MGHRA and CDR2 YSYEKL. The CDR3 consists of 16 residues. As DNA, the CDR3 is TGCGCCAGCAGCCAAGACCTGTCAGGGGGCAGCTATGGCTACACCTTC. It specifies CASSQDLSGGSYGYTF.

The chain recombines TRBV7-2 with TRBJ1-2; D uncertain. V was pared by 7 bases and J by 0 bases, with 24 bases between. The CDR3 extends over 18 amino acids. In germline, CDR1 is SGHTA, CDR2 FQGNSA. CDR3 sequence reads: CASTLALRHARTNYGYTF. CDR3 DNA sequence: TGTGCCAGCACCCTAGCCTTACGACACGCCCGCACTAACTATGGCTACACCTTC. Variable domain in full (rest from reference TRBV7-2 and TRBJ1-2): GAGVSQSPSNKVTEKGKDVELRCDPISGHTALYWYRQSLGQGLEFLIYFQGNSAPDKSGLPSDRFSAERTGGSVSTLTIQRTQQEDSAVYLCASTLALRHARTNYGYTFGSGTRLTVV.

The gene calls are TRBV11-2 and TRBJ2-1, with D perhaps TRBD2 (7 bases). Trimming cost V 2 bases and J 1 base, with 12 bases left between them. This CDR3 spans 16 amino acids. In germline, CDR1 is SGHAT, CDR2 FQNNGV. The CDR3 DNA is TGTGCCAGCAGCTTAATGCGGGGGCCTTCCTACAATGAGCAGTTCTTC. Protein: CASSLMRGPSYNEQFF.

The chain couples TRBV18 to TRBJ1-1, with 12 bases identical to TRBD1. This CDR3 contains 15 residues. The trim removed 3 bases at V and 5 bases at J, leaving 4 bases unmatched. Germline CDR1 KGHSH, CDR2 LQKENI. Here the CDR3 reads CASSPGQGAMTEAFF. In DNA form, the CDR3 reads TGTGCCAGCTCACCGGGACAGGGGGCGATGACTGAAGCTTTCTTT.

The genes are TRBV15 and TRBJ2-2, with 10 bases aligning to TRBD2. J was trimmed by 6 bases and V by 3 bases; bases with no gene match: 10. The CDR3 is 17 residues long. Germline loops: CDR1 LNHNV, CDR2 YYDKDF (reference sequence). CDR3 sequence (DNA): TGTGCCACCAGCAGGGAACCTAGCGGGAGATTGGCCGGGGAGCTGTTTTTT. This gives the protein CATSREPSGRLAGELFF.

V gene TRBV2 combines with J gene TRBJ1-1, with a tentative D call TRBD1 (6 bases). V dropped 3 bases and J dropped 2 bases, with 10 bases sitting between them. The germline CDR1 and CDR2 sequences are SNHLY and FYNNEI. The length of the CDR3 is 14 residues. Here the CDR3 reads CASSDWTANTEAFF. CDR3 nucleotides: TGTGCCAGCAGTGATTGGACAGCAAACACTGAAGCTTTCTTT.